This T cell receptor beta chain is drawn from a study of OX40 agonist ivuxolimab in advanced cancers. Study at large: Around 40% of patients had received prior checkpoint inhibitor therapy. Patients achieving partial responses numbered three: one hepatocellular carcinoma case and two cutaneous melanoma cases.

This CDR3 is 16 amino acids long. Per the germline V gene, CDR1 is MDHEN and CDR2 is SYDVKM. V lost 6 bases, J lost 0 bases, and 7 bases stayed unmatched. Study outcomes and limitations: Fewer expanded clones were found on average in CD4+ than in CD8+ T cells.

Regarding this clone: No antigen is known for it.

Sequencing was performed with immunoSEQ multiplex PCR; in TCRdb, only in-frame clones are kept and a portion is missing. Among 85,000 to 130,000 clones, 90% were seen once, and the ten largest hold approximately 0.31%. At cycle 4 day 1, cycle 7 day 1, and baseline, blood was sampled. J is TRBJ2-3 and V is TRBV28; 9 positions match TRBD2. The source is an adult with an advanced solid tumor such as melanoma, head and neck, liver or kidney cancer. The input for sequencing was CD4+ or CD8+ T cells sorted from blood, taken in a trial of the OX40 agonist ivuxolimab. CDR3 bases: TGTGCCAGCAGCAGTAGCGGGAGCCCTAGCACAGATACGCAGTATTTT. This encodes CASSSSGSPSTDTQYF.